This T cell receptor (beta chain) was recovered during a study of T-cell reconstitution after alpha-beta-depleted transplantation in children. V lost 4 bases to trimming and J lost 14 bases; unmatched junction nucleotides: 10. Germline CDR1 LNHNV, CDR2 YYDKDF (reference sequence). The CDR3 runs to 13 residues. This clonotype was seen at least ten times. Unique molecular identifiers were used to barcode this TCRbeta library. TCRdb analysed the PCR reads with MiXCR anew, one entry per CDR3 protein. The profile shows over 550,000 distinct CDR3 sequences, about 10% of them singletons. The sequence came from a human donor who donated a stem cell graft to a child with acute myeloid leukemia. The source material was PBMCs from the stem cell graft donor, sampled from the stem cell graft. The genes are TRBV15 and TRBJ1-5; 8 positions agree with TRBD1. CDR3 loop: CATSIFPDRAEHF. The CDR3 DNA is TGTGCCACCAGCATTTTCCCGGACAGGGCAGAGCATTTT.